The 9 T cell receptor beta chains below were found in one sample sequenced in a study of post-analysis software for immune sequencing data. cDNA libraries for TCR beta contained unique molecular identifiers. One entry per CDR3 protein results from TCRdb running MiXCR on the PCR reads. The sample consists of 800,000 to 950,000 distinct CDR3 sequences, approximately 50% of them appearing once. Their antigen targets remain unknown. Overall study results and limits: TRBV segments more frequent in patients than in controls numbered several and included TRBV5-6, TRBV5-1 and TRBV20-1.

Material for sequencing was blood. These receptors were taken from a girl between 10 and 17 years old with multiple sclerosis.

This clonotype has just one count. The chain combines TRBV4-1 with TRBJ2-1, with D unclear. The CDR3 contains 15 residues. V was cut by 0 bases and J by 3 bases, with 9 bases left in between. From germline, CDR1 is MGHRA and CDR2 YSYEKL. CDR3 residues: CASSQEGRYYNEQFF. The CDR3 nucleotides are TGCGCCAGCAGCCAAGAGGGTAGGTACTACAATGAGCAGTTCTTC.

The J gene is TRBJ2-1, the V gene TRBV20-1, with TRBD2 matching over 8 bases. Germline V gene sequence: CDR1 DFQATT, CDR2 SNEGSKA (reference sequence). CDR3 length equals 15 residues. The J segment lost 3 bases and the V segment lost 6 bases, leaving 10 bases of the junction unmatched. CDR3 protein: CSAGTGTRIYNEQFF. The CDR3 DNA reads TGCAGTGCGGGGACCGGGACTAGAATCTACAATGAGCAGTTCTTC.

V gene TRBV13 combines with J gene TRBJ1-2, with D maybe TRBD1 (5 bases). Trimming pared 0 bases from V and 0 bases from J, leaving 17 bases between. CDR1 is PRHDT and CDR2 is FYEKMQ in the germline V gene (reference sequence). The CDR3 loop spans 18 amino acids. Here the CDR3 reads CASSLGLTLGGPNYGYTF. In DNA form, the CDR3 reads TGTGCCAGCAGCTTAGGCCTAACTTTGGGGGGTCCTAACTATGGCTACACCTTC.

This clonotype was counted only a few times. V is TRBV5-6 and J is TRBJ2-5; 8 positions match TRBD2. The V and J ends lost 4 bases and 5 bases, in that order; junction bases with no gene match: 10. The CDR3 has 15 amino acids. CDR1 SGHDT and CDR2 YYEEEE come from the germline V gene. For the CDR3, the DNA is TGTGCCAGCAGCCCGCGGGGGGCGACGTGGGAGACCCAGTACTTC. Protein product: CASSPRGATWETQYF.

This clonotype was detected a few times. CDR3 amino acids: CSARRTSTETQYF. The CDR3 DNA is TGCAGTGCTAGACGTACTAGCACAGAGACCCAGTACTTC. The V and J genes are TRBV20-1 and TRBJ2-5, with a weak D call TRBD2 (6 bases). The germline CDR1 and CDR2 sequences are DFQATT and SNEGSKA (reference sequence). This CDR3 is built from 13 residues. Between the trimmed V and J ends, which lost 2 bases and 4 bases, there was a span of 11 bases.

The rearrangement uses TRBV7-9 and TRBJ2-3; maybe TRBD1 (5 bases). Germline lookup yields CDR1 SEHNR and CDR2 FQNEAQ (reference sequence). The CDR3 runs 16 residues. The V end lost 4 bases, the J end lost 2 bases, and 16 bases lay between the germline ends. The CDR3 nucleotides read TGTGCCAGCAGCTCCCGCCAGGGCAGCTACACAGATACGCAGTATTTT. Amino acid sequence: CASSSRQGSYTDTQYF. The whole variable domain, filled in from reference TRBV7-9 and TRBJ2-3, reads DTGVSQNPRHKITKRGQNVTFRCDPISEHNRLYWYRQTLGQGPEFLTYFQNEAQLEKSRLLSDRFSAERPKGSFSTLEIQRTEQGDSAMYLCASSSRQGSYTDTQYFGPGTRLTVL.

This clonotype was picked up a small number of times. This chain joins TRBV6-6 and TRBJ2-7, with 9 bases fitting TRBD2. From germline, CDR1 is MNHNY and CDR2 SVGAGI (reference sequence). The V gene end was trimmed by 4 bases and the J gene end by 4 bases; junction bases not matched to a gene: 11. The CDR3 sequence is 16 residues long. The CDR3 DNA reads as TGTGCCAGCAGTTCCTTATGGCGGGGGGGAAAGTACGAGCAGTACTTC. It is translated as CASSSLWRGGKYEQYF.

This clonotype has only a few counts. V usage is TRBV29-1 and J usage is TRBJ2-1; maybe TRBD2 (6 bases). This CDR3 contains 13 residues. V gave up 6 bases and J gave up 7 bases, with 16 bases separating them. The germline CDR1 and CDR2 sequences are SQVTM and ANQGSEA. The CDR3 loop reads CSVWTTLGNEQFF. DNA for the CDR3: TGCAGCGTCTGGACTACCTTAGGTAATGAGCAGTTCTTC.

This clonotype has only a few counts. This rearrangement joins TRBV29-1 to TRBJ2-1; 8 bases fit TRBD2. J gave up 5 bases and V 5 bases, and 8 bases lay outside the gene matches. Germline V lookup: CDR1 SQVTM, CDR2 ANQGSEA. The length of the CDR3 is 14 residues. Here the CDR3 DNA reads TGCAGCGTTTTAAGGCGGGGGGACCACAATGAGCAGTTCTTC. It encodes CSVLRRGDHNEQFF.